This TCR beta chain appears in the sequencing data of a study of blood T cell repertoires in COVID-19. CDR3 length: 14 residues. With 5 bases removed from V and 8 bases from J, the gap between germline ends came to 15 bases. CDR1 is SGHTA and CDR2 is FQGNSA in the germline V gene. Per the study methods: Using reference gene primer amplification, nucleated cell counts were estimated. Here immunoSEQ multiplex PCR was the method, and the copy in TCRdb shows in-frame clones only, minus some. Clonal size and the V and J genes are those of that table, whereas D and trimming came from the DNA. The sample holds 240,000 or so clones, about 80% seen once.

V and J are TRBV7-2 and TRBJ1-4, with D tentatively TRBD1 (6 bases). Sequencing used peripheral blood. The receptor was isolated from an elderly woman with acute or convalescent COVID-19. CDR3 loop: CASSLSTGLEKLFF. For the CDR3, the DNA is TGTGCCAGCAGCCTAAGTACAGGGTTAGAAAAACTGTTTTTT.